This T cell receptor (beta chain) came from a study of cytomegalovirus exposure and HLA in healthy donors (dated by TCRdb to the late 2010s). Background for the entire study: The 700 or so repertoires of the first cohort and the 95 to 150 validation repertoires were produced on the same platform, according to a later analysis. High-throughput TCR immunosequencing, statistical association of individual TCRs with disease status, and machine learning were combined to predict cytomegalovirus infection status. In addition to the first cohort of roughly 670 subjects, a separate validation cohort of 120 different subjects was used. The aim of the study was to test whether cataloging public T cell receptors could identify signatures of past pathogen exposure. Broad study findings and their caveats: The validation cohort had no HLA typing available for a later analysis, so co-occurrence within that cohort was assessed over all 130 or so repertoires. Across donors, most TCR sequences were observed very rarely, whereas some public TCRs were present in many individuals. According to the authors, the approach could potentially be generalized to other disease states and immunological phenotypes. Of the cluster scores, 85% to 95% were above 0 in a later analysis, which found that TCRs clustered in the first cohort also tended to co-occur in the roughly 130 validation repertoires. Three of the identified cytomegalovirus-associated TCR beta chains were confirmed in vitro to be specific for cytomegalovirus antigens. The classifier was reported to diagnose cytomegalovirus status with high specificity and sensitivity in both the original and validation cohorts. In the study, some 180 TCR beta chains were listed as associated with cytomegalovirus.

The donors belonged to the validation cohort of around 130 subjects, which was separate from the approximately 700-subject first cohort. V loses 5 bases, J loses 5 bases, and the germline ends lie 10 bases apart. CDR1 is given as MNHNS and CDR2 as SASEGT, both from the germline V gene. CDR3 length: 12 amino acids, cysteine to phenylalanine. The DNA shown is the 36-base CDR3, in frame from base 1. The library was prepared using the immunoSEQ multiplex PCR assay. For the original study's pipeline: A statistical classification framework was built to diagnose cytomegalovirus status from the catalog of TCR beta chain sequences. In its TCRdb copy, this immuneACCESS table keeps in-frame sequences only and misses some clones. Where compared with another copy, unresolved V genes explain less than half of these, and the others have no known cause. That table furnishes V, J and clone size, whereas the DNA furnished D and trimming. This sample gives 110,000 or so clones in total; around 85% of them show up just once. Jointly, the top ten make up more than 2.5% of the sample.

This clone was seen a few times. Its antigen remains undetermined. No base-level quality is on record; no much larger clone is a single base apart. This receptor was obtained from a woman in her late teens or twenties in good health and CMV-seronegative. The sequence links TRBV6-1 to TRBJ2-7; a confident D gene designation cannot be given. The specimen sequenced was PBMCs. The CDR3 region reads CASSPRQDEQYF. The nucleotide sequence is TGTGCCAGCAGTCCCCGCCAGGACGAGCAGTACTTC.